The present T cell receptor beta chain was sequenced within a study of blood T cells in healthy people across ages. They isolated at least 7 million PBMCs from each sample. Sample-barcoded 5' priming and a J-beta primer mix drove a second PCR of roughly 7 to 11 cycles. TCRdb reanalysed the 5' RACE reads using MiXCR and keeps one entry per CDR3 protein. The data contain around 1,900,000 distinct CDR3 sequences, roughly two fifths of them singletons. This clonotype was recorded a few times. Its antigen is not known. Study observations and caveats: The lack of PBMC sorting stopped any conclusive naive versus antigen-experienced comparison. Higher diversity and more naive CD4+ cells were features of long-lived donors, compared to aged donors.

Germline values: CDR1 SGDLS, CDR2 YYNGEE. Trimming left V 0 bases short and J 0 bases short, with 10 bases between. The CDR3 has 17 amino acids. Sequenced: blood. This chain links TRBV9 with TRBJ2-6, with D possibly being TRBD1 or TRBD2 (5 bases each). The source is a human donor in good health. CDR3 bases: TGTGCCAGCAGCGTAGAGCAGGGAGACTCTGGGGCCAACGTCCTGACTTTC. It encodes CASSVEQGDSGANVLTF.